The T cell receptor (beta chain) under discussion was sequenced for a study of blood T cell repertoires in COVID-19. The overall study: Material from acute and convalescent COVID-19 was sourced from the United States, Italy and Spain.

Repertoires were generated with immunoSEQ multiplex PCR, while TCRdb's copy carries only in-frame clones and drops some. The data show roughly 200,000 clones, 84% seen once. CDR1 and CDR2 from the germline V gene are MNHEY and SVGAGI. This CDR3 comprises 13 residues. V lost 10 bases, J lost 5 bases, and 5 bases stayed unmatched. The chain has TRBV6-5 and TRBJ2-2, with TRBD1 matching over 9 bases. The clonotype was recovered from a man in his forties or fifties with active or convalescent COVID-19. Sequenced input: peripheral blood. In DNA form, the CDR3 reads TGTGCCACCTACGACAGGGGGACCGGGGAGCTGTTTTTT. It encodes CATYDRGTGELFF.